This TCR beta chain was profiled in a study of Graves' ophthalmopathy and Graves' hyperthyroidism. Patients were excluded if they had other autoimmune diseases or uncontrolled infections, and likewise if pregnancy or lactation applied. Diagnoses were established from clinical symptoms, serum thyroxine, TRAb, thyroid ultrasound and orbital computed tomography. General observations from the study: The model forecast ophthalmopathy progression, reaching around 66% sensitivity and about 75% specificity. Most expanded thyroid clonotypes above 0.001 frequency also appeared in blood.

This clonotype appeared many times. The target antigen is unknown. RNA transcripts were the source from which TCR beta CDR3 regions were amplified. Following a first-round RT-PCR that used HTBI primers, a second-round multiplex PCR was carried out. TCRdb processed the multiplex PCR reads anew with MiXCR; each CDR3 protein has one entry. The repertoire consists of fewer than 400,000 distinct CDR3 sequences, with about 17% occurring once and the leading ten covering roughly 1.5%. Trimming cost V 8 bases and J 2 bases, with 19 bases left between them. CDR1 and CDR2 (germline): MNHEY, SVGEGT. This CDR3 spans 15 amino acids.

The TCR comes from a woman younger than 35 with Graves' ophthalmopathy. The genes are TRBV6-2 or TRBV6-3 and TRBJ2-7; D unclear. Sequences were obtained from peripheral blood. The CDR3 sequence: CASQSSKRLTYEQYF. The CDR3 DNA reads TGTGCCAGCCAGTCCTCTAAAAGGCTAACCTACGAGCAGTACTTC.